The clone carrying this TCR beta chain appeared once. Its antigen is as yet unknown. This specimen comes from a study of cytomegalovirus exposure and HLA in healthy donors. A multiplex PCR was run with 60 Vbeta primers and 13 Jbeta primers. Libraries were prepared by immunoSEQ multiplex PCR; TCRdb keeps only in-frame clonotypes and omits some of them. The sample lists 110,000 to 150,000 clones, 55% to 85% occurring once. CDR3 length: 13 amino acids. V lost 7 bases, J lost 7 bases, and 16 bases lay in between. Germline CDR1 and CDR2: MNHNS and SASEGT. Study-wide points: There were about 160 TCR beta chains listed as cytomegalovirus-associated.

This clonotype was sampled from a man in his forties in good health and CMV-seronegative. The sequenced sample was PBMCs. The genes are TRBV6-1 and TRBJ1-2; tentatively, D is TRBD1 (6 bases). The CDR3 nucleotides read TGTGCCAGCAACCATGACAGGTTTGGTGGCTACACCTTC. Residues: CASNHDRFGGYTF.